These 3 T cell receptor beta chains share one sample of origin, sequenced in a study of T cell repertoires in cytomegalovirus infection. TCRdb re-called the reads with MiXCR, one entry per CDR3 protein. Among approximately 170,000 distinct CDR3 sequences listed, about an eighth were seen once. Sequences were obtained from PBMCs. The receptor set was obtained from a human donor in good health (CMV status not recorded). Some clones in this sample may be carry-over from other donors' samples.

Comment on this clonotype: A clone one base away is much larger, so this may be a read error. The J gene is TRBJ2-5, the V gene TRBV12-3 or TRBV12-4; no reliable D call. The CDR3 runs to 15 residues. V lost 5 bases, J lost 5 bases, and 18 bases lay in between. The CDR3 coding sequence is TGTGCCAGCAGTGTGTATCCCCCCGCAGTCGAGACCCAGTACTTC. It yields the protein CASSVYPPAVETQYF.

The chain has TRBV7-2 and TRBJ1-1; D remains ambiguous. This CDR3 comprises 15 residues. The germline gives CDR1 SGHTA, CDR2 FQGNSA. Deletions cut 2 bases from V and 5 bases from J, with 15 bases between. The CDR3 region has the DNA TGTGCCAGCAGCTTAAAAAGGGCGCCGGGGACTGAAGCTTTCTTT. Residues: CASSLKRAPGTEAFF.

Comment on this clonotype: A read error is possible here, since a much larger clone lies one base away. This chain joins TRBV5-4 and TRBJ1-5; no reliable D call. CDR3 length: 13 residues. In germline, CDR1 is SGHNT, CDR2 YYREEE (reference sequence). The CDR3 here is CANSPGREQPQHF. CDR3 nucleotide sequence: TGTGCCAACAGCCCCGGGAGGGAGCAGCCCCAGCATTTT. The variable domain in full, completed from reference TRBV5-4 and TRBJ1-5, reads ETGVTQSPTHLIKTRGQQVTLRCSSQSGHNTVSWYQQALGQGPQFIFQYYREEENGRGNFPPRFSGLQFPNYSSELNVNALELDDSALYLCANSPGREQPQHFGDGTRLSIL.